Listed below are T cell receptor beta chains from one sample, sequenced in a study of immune evolution from preneoplasia to lung adenocarcinoma. Here immunoSEQ multiplex PCR was the method, and the copy in TCRdb shows in-frame clones only, minus some. The sample lists more than 9,000 clones; 80% to 90% were seen once. Specimen: FFPE minimally invasive lung adenocarcinoma tissue. The receptors stem from a person aged 70 to 79 with lung adenocarcinoma. Each CDR3 is given with its conserved first and last residue. D genes are given only for firm matches. Clone size is stated in some rows and not others, as once, few, many or a class when expanded.

J gene,D gene,V gene,clone size,CDR3 protein,CDR3 DNA
TRBJ2-3,-,TRBV19,once,CASSIVWDLGDTQYF,TGTGCCAGTAGTATAGTATGGGACCTCGGAGATACGCAGTATTTT
TRBJ2-5,-,TRBV2,-,CASTQGGETQYF,TGTGCCAGCACCCAGGGTGGGGAGACCCAGTACTTC
TRBJ1-2,TRBD1,TRBV20-1,-,CSAGQGGGYTF,TGCAGTGCTGGACAGGGCGGGGGCTACACCTTC
TRBJ1-1,-,TRBV5-1,few,CASSLEPNTEAFF,TGCGCCAGCAGCTTGGAACCAAACACTGAAGCTTTCTTT
TRBJ2-1,TRBD2,TRBV28,-,CASTLSGLAGGGDEQFF,TGTGCCAGCACCCTATCAGGACTAGCGGGAGGGGGTGATGAGCAGTTCTTC
TRBJ1-2,-,TRBV27,-,CASSLQGDMANYGYTF,TGTGCCAGCAGTTTACAGGGAGACATGGCTAACTATGGCTACACCTTC
TRBJ2-6,TRBD1,TRBV7-9,-,CARELTGNFSGANVLTF,TGTGCCAGGGAACTGACAGGGAATTTCTCTGGGGCCAACGTCCTGACTTTC
TRBJ2-5,-,TRBV21-1,-,CASSPGTGASETQYF,TGTGCCAGCAGCCCCGGGACAGGGGCATCGGAGACCCAGTACTTC
TRBJ2-1,-,TRBV7-2,-,CASTGNEQFF,TGTGCCAGCACGGGGAATGAGCAGTTCTTC
TRBJ1-5,TRBD1,TRBV6-5,few,CASSYTTGEEQPQHF,TGTGCCAGCAGTTACACGACAGGGGAGGAACAGCCCCAGCATTTT
TRBJ1-6,TRBD1,TRBV9,-,CASSLGTGDTPLHF,TGTGCCAGCAGCCTCGGGACAGGGGATACACCCCTCCACTTT
TRBJ2-2,TRBD1,TRBV11-3,-,CASSSSGGYTGELFF,TGTGCCAGCAGCTCCTCAGGGGGCTACACCGGGGAGCTGTTTTTT
TRBJ2-3,-,TRBV20-1,-,CSAYRGDTQYF,TGCAGTGCTTACCGGGGAGATACGCAGTATTTT
TRBJ1-4,-,TRBV5-1,-,CASSSGQGSEKLFF,TGCGCCAGCAGCTCGGGACAAGGCTCGGAAAAACTGTTTTTT
TRBJ2-1,-,TRBV2,medium-sized,CAILAAHNEQFF,TGTGCCATATTGGCCGCGCACAATGAGCAGTTCTTC
TRBJ2-1,TRBD2,TRBV19,once,CASHMGLAGGTNEQFF,TGTGCCAGCCACATGGGGCTAGCGGGAGGTACGAATGAGCAGTTCTTC
TRBJ2-7,TRBD1,TRBV28,few,CASSPPGTDDEQYF,TGTGCCAGCAGTCCCCCCGGGACAGACGACGAGCAGTACTTC
TRBJ2-3,TRBD2,TRBV5-4,-,CASSLGLAGSDTQYF,TGTGCCAGCAGCCTAGGACTAGCGGGGTCAGATACGCAGTATTTT
TRBJ2-6,-,TRBV6-1,few,CASSEDFGGEAGANVLTF,TGTGCCAGCAGTGAAGATTTCGGCGGGGAAGCTGGGGCCAACGTCCTGACTTTC
TRBJ2-7,TRBD1,TRBV30,-,CAWSKSDRASIYF,TGTGCCTGGAGCAAGTCGGACAGGGCTTCTATTTACTTC
TRBJ1-1,-,TRBV20-1,-,CAPRGNTEAFF,TGCGCTCCCAGGGGGAACACTGAAGCTTTCTTT
TRBJ2-7,-,TRBV19,-,CASSINRAEQYF,TGTGCCAGTAGTATTAATAGGGCCGAGCAGTACTTC
TRBJ1-4,-,TRBV7-3,-,CASSLGGRLNEKLFF,TGTGCCAGCAGCTTAGGCGGACGGCTTAATGAAAAACTGTTTTTT
TRBJ2-3,TRBD2,TRBV7-8,-,CASSRISGRDTQYF,TGTGCCAGCAGCCGGATTAGCGGGCGGGATACGCAGTATTTT
TRBJ2-1,-,TRBV7-9,-,CASSLGSWDEQFF,TGTGCCAGCAGCTTAGGGAGTTGGGATGAGCAGTTCTTC
TRBJ2-7,-,TRBV6-4,-,CASRILHPYEQYF,TGTGCCAGCAGGATACTCCACCCCTACGAGCAGTACTTC